Listed here are 21 T cell receptor beta chains from one sample, sequenced in a study of a mutant IDH1 vaccine in newly diagnosed glioma. Time point denoted: week 47, end of study. The investigators gave 300 ug of mutant IDH1 20-mer peptide in each vaccine dose, together with topical imiquimod. These TCRs' antigens remain unknown. Some clones are missing from TCRdb's copy, which holds only in-frame ones; the method was immunoSEQ multiplex PCR. Here the sample spans about 94,000 clones, around 92% being singletons. The material sequenced was PBMCs, taken from a glioma patient whose treatment included an IDH1 peptide vaccine. These receptors all stem from a woman aged 45-65 years with glioma.

This clone turned up a few times. The genes are TRBV5-4 and TRBJ2-5; TRBD2 matches at 11 bases. J lost 1 base, V lost 0 bases, and 2 bases had no gene match. This CDR3 is 16 amino acids long. Germline assignment: CDR1 SGHNT and CDR2 YYREEE (reference sequence). The CDR3 here is CASSLGSGRVQETQYF. As DNA, the CDR3 is TGTGCCAGCAGCTTGGGTAGCGGGAGGGTCCAAGAGACCCAGTACTTC.

The chain recombines TRBV2 with TRBJ2-7; 9 nucleotides align to TRBD1. The junction had 5 bases not matched to a gene; V was cut back by 7 bases and J by 1 base. The CDR3 is made up of 14 amino acids. Germline CDR1 and CDR2: SNHLY and FYNNEI. DNA of the CDR3: TGTGCCAGCACCACGACAGGGGGGTCCTACGAGCAGTACTTC. Translating it yields CASTTTGGSYEQYF.

The chain is built from TRBV6-5 and TRBJ2-5; D unresolved. The end of the DNA fits TRBJ2-7 better, so the J call may be wrong. From germline, CDR1 is MNHEY and CDR2 SVGAGI. This CDR3 is 12 amino acids long. The CDR3 DNA reads as TGTGCCAGCACCTCTGGGTCCTACGAGCAGTACTTC. This encodes CASTSGSYEQYF.

This sequence joins TRBV5-5 and TRBJ2-3, with TRBD2 identical over 8 bases. Trimming cost V 3 bases and J 0 bases; bases outside gene matches: 3. The CDR3 spans 15 residues. The germline V gene encodes CDR1 SGHKS and CDR2 YYEKEE (reference sequence). CDR3 in DNA: TGTGCCAGCAGCTCTACTAGCGGTAGCACAGATACGCAGTATTTT. Amino acid sequence: CASSSTSGSTDTQYF. The entire variable domain, with the rest obtained from reference TRBV5-5 and TRBJ2-3, is as follows: DAGVTQSPTHLIKTRGQQVTLRCSPISGHKSVSWYQQVLGQGPQFIFQYYEKEERGRGNFPDRFSARQFPNYSSELNVNALLLGDSALYLCASSSTSGSTDTQYFGPGTRLTVL.

J is TRBJ1-3 and V is TRBV27; D not certain. The V gene's germline CDR1 is MNHEY and CDR2 SMNVEV (reference sequence). V was cut by 5 bases and J by 2 bases, with 7 bases left in between. The CDR3 runs 13 residues. As DNA, the CDR3 is TGTGCCAGCAGTGGGATAGCTGGAAACACCATATATTTT. It specifies CASSGIAGNTIYF.

The chain has TRBV5-1 and TRBJ2-5; D gene unclear. The CDR3 covers 13 residues. The germline V gene encodes CDR1 SGHRS and CDR2 YFSETQ. Trimming cost V 4 bases and J 4 bases, with 11 bases left between them. The CDR3 loop reads CASSLTPGETQYF. The CDR3 nucleotides are TGCGCCAGCAGCCTGACCCCGGGAGAGACCCAGTACTTC.

This clone appeared once. V is TRBV10-2 and J is TRBJ2-2; TRBD2 agrees at 12 bases. Germline loops: CDR1 WSHSY, CDR2 SAAADI. J was trimmed by 0 bases and V by 4 bases; bases with no gene match: 15. The CDR3 sequence is 21 residues long. The chain's CDR3 is CASSGLAGGPPFLTNTGELFF. DNA for the CDR3: TGCGCCAGCAGTGGGCTAGCGGGAGGGCCCCCGTTTTTAACGAACACCGGGGAGCTGTTTTTT.

V is TRBV5-5 and J is TRBJ1-5; D is perhaps TRBD1 (5 bases). CDR1 is SGHKS and CDR2 is YYEKEE in the germline V gene (reference sequence). The CDR3 loop spans 15 amino acids. Trimming left V 0 bases short and J 3 bases short, with 10 bases between. The chain's CDR3 is CASSLEGLHNQPQHF. The CDR3 region has the DNA TGTGCCAGCAGCTTGGAGGGGTTACACAATCAGCCCCAGCATTTT.

V and J are TRBV7-2 and TRBJ1-2; D gene unclear. Germline assignment: CDR1 SGHTA and CDR2 FQGNSA. Trimming shortened V by 0 bases and J by 4 bases, and 12 bases separated the two germline ends. This CDR3 spans 15 amino acids. In nucleotides, the CDR3 is TGTGCCAGCAGCTTAGCTCCCCAGGCCCCCTATGGCTACACCTTC. Its protein is CASSLAPQAPYGYTF. Using reference TRBV7-2 and TRBJ1-2 for the parts outside the CDR3, the full variable domain is GAGVSQSPSNKVTEKGKDVELRCDPISGHTALYWYRQSLGQGLEFLIYFQGNSAPDKSGLPSDRFSAERTGGSVSTLTIQRTQQEDSAVYLCASSLAPQAPYGYTFGSGTRLTVV.

This chain joins TRBV6-6 and TRBJ1-6, with D unresolved. V dropped 5 bases and J dropped 8 bases, with 10 bases sitting between them. CDR3 length equals 13 residues. Germline assignment: CDR1 MNHNY and CDR2 SVGAGI (reference sequence). CDR3 loop: CASSMGGDSPLHF. DNA for the CDR3: TGTGCCAGCAGTATGGGCGGGGATTCACCCCTCCACTTT.

This chain uses TRBV10-3 with TRBJ1-3, with 8 bases matching TRBD1. In germline, CDR1 is ENHRY, CDR2 SYGVKD. Trimming at V came to 4 bases and at J to 0 bases, leaving 5 bases not matched to a gene. The CDR3 totals 16 residues. The CDR3 sequence is CAISVGDRLSGNTIYF. CDR3 coding DNA: TGTGCCATCAGTGTAGGGGACAGGCTCTCTGGAAACACCATATATTTT.

The rearrangement links TRBV5-1 to TRBJ2-7, with TRBD2 matching over 15 bases. From germline, CDR1 is SGHRS and CDR2 YFSETQ. V was pared by 0 bases and J by 8 bases, with 3 bases of the junction left unmatched. The CDR3 length is 15 residues. This chain's CDR3 is CASSLDGTSGRQQYF. CDR3 in DNA: TGCGCCAGCAGCTTGGACGGGACTAGCGGGAGGCAGCAGTACTTC.

The chain couples TRBV9 to TRBJ1-1; TRBD1 agrees at 10 bases. J gave up 5 bases and V 3 bases, and 4 bases lay outside the gene matches. Per germline, CDR1 SGDLS and CDR2 YYNGEE. The CDR3 is made up of 14 amino acids. CDR3 coding DNA: TGTGCCAGCAGCGATGGGGACAGGGGAACTGAAGCTTTCTTT. The encoded protein is CASSDGDRGTEAFF.

The chain recombines TRBV9 with TRBJ2-1; 11 bases agree with TRBD2. V gave up 3 bases and J gave up 9 bases; unmatched junction bases: 5. This CDR3 spans 14 amino acids. Germline CDR1 SGDLS, CDR2 YYNGEE. CDR3 in DNA: TGTGCCAGCAGCGATAGCGGGAGGGTCAGTGAGCAGTTCTTC. Encoded protein: CASSDSGRVSEQFF.

This clone was seen a handful of times. V usage is TRBV6-1 and J usage is TRBJ2-2; D is uncertain. The CDR3 contains 13 residues. Between the trimmed V and J ends, which lost 2 bases and 8 bases, there was a span of 9 bases. Germline loops: CDR1 MNHNS, CDR2 SASEGT. CDR3 residues: CASSESRPGELFF. CDR3 sequence (DNA): TGTGCCAGCAGTGAATCCCGCCCAGGGGAGCTGTTTTTT.

CDR3 in DNA: TGTGCCAGCAGCCAAGATGGACAGACCTCTTATGGCTACACCTTC. It codes for CASSQDGQTSYGYTF. This chain joins TRBV4-2 and TRBJ1-2, with D possibly TRBD1 on 6 matching bases. There are 15 residues in the CDR3. Germline-derived CDR1 and CDR2 are LGHNA and YNFKEQ. V was shortened by 0 bases and J by 5 bases, with 13 bases between the two germline ends.

The rearrangement uses TRBV15 and TRBJ2-7; 8 nucleotides agree with TRBD1. With 1 base clipped from V and 4 bases from J, the junction kept 3 bases outside the gene matches. CDR1 and CDR2 from the germline V gene are LNHNV and YYDKDF (reference sequence). The CDR3 extends over 14 amino acids. The CDR3 sequence is CATSRGDRGYEQYF. The CDR3 DNA follows: TGTGCCACCAGCAGAGGAGACAGGGGTTACGAGCAGTACTTC. Filled out from reference TRBV15 and TRBJ2-7, the complete variable domain reads DAMVIQNPRYQVTQFGKPVTLSCSQTLNHNVMYWYQQKSSQAPKLLFHYYDKDFNNEADTPDNFQSRRPNTSFCFLDIRSPGLGDTAMYLCATSRGDRGYEQYFGPGTRLTVT.

The gene calls are TRBV19 and TRBJ1-5; D might be TRBD1 (5 bases). Per the germline V gene, CDR1 is LNHDA and CDR2 is SQIVND (reference sequence). V dropped 9 bases and J dropped 0 bases, with 12 bases sitting between them. The CDR3 spans 14 residues. The CDR3 spells CASGTAYSNQPQHF. Written as DNA, the CDR3 is TGTGCCAGCGGGACGGCTTATAGCAATCAGCCCCAGCATTTT.

This chain links TRBV20-1 with TRBJ2-5, with D unresolved. The CDR3 covers 11 residues. The V end was cut by 6 bases, the J end by 4 bases, with 9 bases between. Germline lookup yields CDR1 DFQATT and CDR2 SNEGSKA (reference sequence). The CDR3 DNA reads as TGCAGTGCCCCGCCCCGAGAGACCCAGTACTTC. Protein: CSAPPRETQYF.

In its sample, this clone was seen a few times. J is TRBJ1-1 and V is TRBV19, with D unresolved. The CDR3 totals 14 residues. Germline values: CDR1 LNHDA, CDR2 SQIVND (reference sequence). The V gene lost 4 bases and the J gene lost 4 bases, with 13 bases spanning the gap. The CDR3: CASSNQGIGTEAFF. For the CDR3, the DNA is TGTGCCAGTAGTAACCAAGGCATCGGCACTGAAGCTTTCTTT.

This clone was seen only once. J is TRBJ1-2 and V is TRBV7-6; 8 nucleotides align to TRBD1. This CDR3 has 14 residues. The germline V gene encodes CDR1 SGHVS and CDR2 FNYEAQ. V lost 5 bases to trimming and J lost 2 bases; unmatched junction nucleotides: 4. CDR3 nucleotide sequence: TGTGCCAGCAGCCCTGGACAGGGAAACTATGGCTACACCTTC. Translating it yields CASSPGQGNYGYTF. Together with reference TRBV7-6 and TRBJ1-2, the CDR3 gives the full variable domain: GAGVSQSPRYKVTKRGQDVALRCDPISGHVSLYWYRQALGQGPEFLTYFNYEAQQDKSGLPNDRFSAERPEGSISTLTIQRTEQRDSAMYRCASSPGQGNYGYTFGSGTRLTVV.